The text below deals with one T cell receptor (beta chain). Its target is not known. Patients chosen for sequencing had CD8+CD57+ cells that had expanded, as shown by flow cytometry. All patients were therapy-naive when blood was sampled. Profiling of TCR beta VDJ combinations and CDR3 sequences used genomic DNA as template. TCRdb itself ran the reads through MiXCR, one entry per CDR3 protein. Of roughly 160,000 distinct CDR3 sequences listed, 47% are singletons. The data derive from a study of CD8+CD57+ T cells in acquired aplastic anemia. The overall study: Mean DNA quantity obtained from sorted CD4+ and CD8+ cells was about 3.2 ug. Study-wide findings and caveats: Patients shared some 30 CD8+ CDR3 sequences with controls. Any difference that existed in CD8+ Simpson's diversity between patients and controls was not significant.

The sequencing input was sorted CD4+, CD8+, or CD8+CD57+ T cells (not recorded which) from PBMCs. This sequence originates from a human donor with aplastic anemia.

Written as DNA, the CDR3 is TGTGCCAGCACGATAGACGGGATTAGCAATCAGCCCCAGCATTTT. Amino acid sequence: CASTIDGISNQPQHF. V and J are TRBV6-7 and TRBJ1-5; unclear D gene. Being an ORF, TRBV6-7 has a function that is uncertain. The CDR3 consists of 15 residues. Trimming cost V 7 bases and J 0 bases, with 13 bases left between them.